This TCR beta chain was sequenced during a study of metastatic and nonmetastatic thyroid tumors. Study context: Repertoire data that came from the blood and tumor or nodule tissue of malignant and benign thyroid patients were compared. Findings and limits, study-wide: The reported finding was significantly higher TCR beta diversity in malignant thyroid tumors relative to benign nodules, in blood and tumor.

After removal of 2 bases from V and 0 bases from J, the junction contained 7 bases not matched to a gene. Germline V gene sequence: CDR1 MDHEN, CDR2 SYDVKM. CDR3 length: 16 amino acids. How the authors handled the data: Building a distant-metastasis classifier for papillary thyroid cancer drew on CDR3 differences across clinicopathological groups. TCRdb reprocessed the PCR reads using MiXCR. TCRdb, rather than the study authors, made the V and J calls. The repertoire consists of more than 12,000 clones, with 25% occurring once and the leading ten covering approximately 10%. In its sample, this clone is medium-sized. The antigen remains undetermined. Each patient went into thyroid surgery without having received any treatment.

J is TRBJ2-7 and V is TRBV28, with 7 nucleotides matching TRBD1. Sequenced input: tumor tissue. The sequence derives from a female donor with papillary thyroid cancer or a benign thyroid nodule (not recorded which). Some clones in this sample may be carry-over from other donors' samples. CDR3 protein: CASSLDTGERSYEQYF. DNA of the CDR3: TGTGCCAGCAGTTTAGACACAGGGGAGCGCTCCTACGAGCAGTACTTC.